What follows are 28 T cell receptor beta chains derived from one specimen sequenced in a study of blood T cells in healthy people across ages. Sample-barcoded 5' priming and a J-beta primer mix drove a second PCR of about 6 to 12 cycles. One entry per CDR3 protein, called by TCRdb with MiXCR from the 5' RACE reads. The sample carries more than 1,400,000 distinct CDR3 sequences, about 40% recorded once. Sequences were obtained from blood. These TCRs come from a woman aged 18-35 years in good health.

The CDR3 nucleotides read TGTGCCAGCTCACCACCGGGTTGGGAGTCAGATACGCAGTATTTT. This translates into CASSPPGWESDTQYF. The genes are TRBV18 and TRBJ2-3, with a weak D call TRBD2 (5 bases). CDR1 and CDR2 from the germline V gene are KGHSH and LQKENI. The CDR3 has 15 residues. V gave up 0 bases and J gave up 4 bases, with 11 bases separating them.

This rearrangement joins TRBV6-1 to TRBJ2-1; a weak D match, TRBD1 (5 bases). The DNA matches TRBJ2-7 better at its end, which makes the J call doubtful. The CDR3 consists of 17 residues. From germline, CDR1 is MNHNS and CDR2 SASEGT. DNA for the CDR3: TGTGCCAGCGCTAAGGCCGCCTTGACAGTGGCCTCCTACGAGCAGTACTTC. Encoded protein: CASAKAALTVASYEQYF.

There are a few counts of this clonotype. CDR3 region: CSASSVLKSQETQYF. The CDR3 DNA reads TGCAGTGCTAGTTCGGTTCTGAAGTCGCAAGAGACCCAGTACTTC. The gene calls are TRBV20-1 and TRBJ2-5, with no clear D. The V end was cut by 3 bases, the J end by 2 bases, with 16 bases between. The germline gives CDR1 DFQATT, CDR2 SNEGSKA (reference sequence). The CDR3 is made up of 15 amino acids.

This chain joins TRBV5-6 and TRBJ2-2; D may match TRBD1 or TRBD2 (6 bases each). Trimming shortened V by 4 bases and J by 1 base, and 14 bases separated the two germline ends. The CDR3 sequence is 16 residues long. Germline CDR1 reads SGHDT; CDR2 reads YYEEEE. The CDR3 DNA is TGTGCCAGCAGCAGTTTCGGGGGCCAGAACACCGGGGAGCTGTTTTTT. It is translated as CASSSFGGQNTGELFF.

This clonotype was detected a few times. The rearrangement uses TRBV27 and TRBJ1-6; no reliable D call. This CDR3 region has 14 residues. V shed 4 bases and J shed 2 bases, with 6 bases lying between them. CDR1 is MNHEY and CDR2 is SMNVEV in the germline V gene (reference sequence). CDR3 nucleotides: TGTGCCAGCAGTTGGATCGCCTATAATTCACCCCTCCACTTT. It translates to CASSWIAYNSPLHF.

Details on this clonotype: An end of the junction does not agree with germline; a read error may underlie this. The CDR3 is CASSFGLPGTGEPFF. In DNA, the CDR3 is TGTGCCAGCAGTTTCGGGCTCCCGGGAACCGGGGAGCCGTTTTTT. The chain employs TRBV12-3 or TRBV12-4 and TRBJ2-2, with D perhaps matching TRBD2 (5 bases). The CDR3 runs to 15 residues.

The chain uses TRBV5-1 and TRBJ1-1; TRBD1 agrees at 9 bases. Germline-derived CDR1 and CDR2 are SGHRS and YFSETQ. The CDR3 runs to 15 residues. The V gene end was trimmed by 4 bases and the J gene end by 0 bases; junction bases not matched to a gene: 4. The CDR3 spells CASSVRQGVNTEAFF. The CDR3 DNA is TGCGCCAGCAGCGTACGACAGGGGGTGAACACTGAAGCTTTCTTT.

V and J are TRBV29-1 and TRBJ2-1; TRBD2 matches at 16 bases. The trim removed 8 bases at V and 0 bases at J, leaving 10 bases unmatched. The germline CDR1 and CDR2 sequences are SQVTM and ANQGSEA. The CDR3 loop spans 18 amino acids. CDR3 residues: CSLSGTSGRGSSYNEQFF. In nucleotides, the CDR3 is TGCAGCCTCTCCGGGACTAGCGGGAGGGGAAGCTCCTACAATGAGCAGTTCTTC.

In this sample, this clonotype turned up a few times. The V and J genes are TRBV5-1 and TRBJ1-2; D unclear. The CDR3 loop spans 13 amino acids. Trimming stripped 4 bases from V and 4 bases from J, with 11 bases between. Germline V gene sequence: CDR1 SGHRS, CDR2 YFSETQ. The CDR3 nucleotides are TGCGCCAGCAGCCGGGGAGGGAGCTATGGCTACACCTTC. Protein: CASSRGGSYGYTF.

This clonotype occurred a few times. CDR3 in DNA: TGCGCCAGCAGCCCGGGACTAGCGGGATGGGGTGAGCAGTTCTTC. Amino acid sequence: CASSPGLAGWGEQFF. This chain uses TRBV4-1 with TRBJ2-1; 13 nucleotides agree with TRBD2. J gave up 9 bases and V 4 bases, and 6 bases lay outside the gene matches. CDR1 and CDR2 from the germline V gene are MGHRA and YSYEKL. The CDR3 is made up of 15 amino acids.

This clonotype turned up a few times. The chain recombines TRBV12-3 or TRBV12-4 with TRBJ2-1, with D perhaps matching TRBD1 or TRBD2 (6 bases each). The last part of the DNA fits TRBJ2-7 better; the J call may be wrong. The CDR3 loop spans 18 amino acids. This chain's CDR3 is CASSPMGGHQSSYNEQYF. DNA for the CDR3: TGTGCCAGCAGTCCCATGGGGGGACATCAGAGCTCCTACAATGAGCAGTACTTC.

This clonotype was found a few times. The chain links TRBV6-6 to TRBJ2-3, with TRBD2 matching 7 bases. CDR1 is MNHNY and CDR2 is SVGAGI in the germline V gene (reference sequence). This CDR3 has 14 residues. V was clipped by 8 bases and J by 5 bases; unmatched bases: 10. The CDR3 here is CASGITRGGDTQYF. CDR3 DNA sequence: TGTGCCAGCGGCATCACACGCGGGGGAGATACGCAGTATTTT.

The J gene is TRBJ2-4, the V gene TRBV6-1; a possible D gene is TRBD2 (6 bases). The closer fit of TRBJ2-7 to the DNA end suggests the J call may be wrong. Per germline, CDR1 MNHNS and CDR2 SASEGT. The CDR3 is 18 residues long. CDR3 protein: CASSRKTGRPGVPYEQYF. The CDR3 nucleotides read TGTGCCAGCAGTCGTAAAACCGGGAGACCAGGAGTTCCCTACGAGCAGTACTTC.

This chain links TRBV15 with TRBJ2-1; 7 bases match TRBD2. Germline assignment: CDR1 LNHNV and CDR2 YYDKDF (reference sequence). V was clipped by 0 bases and J by 2 bases; unmatched bases: 4. CDR3 length equals 16 residues. This CDR3 is CATSRDLTSAYNEQFF. The CDR3 nucleotides are TGTGCCACCAGCAGAGATCTCACTAGCGCCTACAATGAGCAGTTCTTC.

The genes are TRBV7-2 and TRBJ2-3, with unresolved D. The CDR3 sequence is 13 residues long. Trimming removed 1 base from V and 4 bases from J, with 6 bases in between. CDR1 is SGHTA, CDR2 FQGNSA, per germline. CDR3 amino acids: CASSLEYSDTQYF. CDR3 nucleotides: TGTGCCAGCAGCTTAGAATACTCAGATACGCAGTATTTT.

This clonotype was detected a few times. V gene TRBV6-1 combines with J gene TRBJ2-3; D uncertain. With 2 bases removed from V and 1 base from J, the gap between germline ends came to 7 bases. The germline V gene has CDR1 MNHNS and CDR2 SASEGT. This CDR3 contains 14 residues. The DNA of the CDR3 is TGTGCCAGCAGTGAACGTAGGGGCACAGATACGCAGTATTTT. This sequence encodes CASSERRGTDTQYF.

This clonotype has only a few counts. This chain joins TRBV7-2 and TRBJ2-1; TRBD1 aligns across 7 bases. V dropped 3 bases and J dropped 9; count of bases not matched to a gene: 8. Germline-derived CDR1 and CDR2 are SGHTA and FQGNSA. The CDR3 spans 14 residues. This CDR3 reads CASSFNRGEGEQFF. CDR3 sequence (DNA): TGTGCCAGCAGCTTTAACAGGGGTGAGGGTGAGCAGTTCTTC.

This chain joins TRBV6-6 and TRBJ1-5, with TRBD1 as a possible D gene (6 bases). Between the trimmed V and J ends, which lost 6 bases and 7 bases, there was a span of 13 bases. The germline CDR1 and CDR2 sequences are MNHNY and SVGAGI (reference sequence). The CDR3 has 13 amino acids. In DNA, the CDR3 is TGTGCCAGCAGCCTACAGGGTTTACAGCCCCAGCATTTT. Protein: CASSLQGLQPQHF.

The V and J genes are TRBV9 and TRBJ2-1; 9 bases fit TRBD1. V shed 3 bases, J shed 7 bases, and the junction held 11 bases outside the gene matches. The CDR3 spans 16 residues. Germline V gene data show CDR1 as SGDLS and CDR2 as YYNGEE. CDR3 amino acids: CASSARDREGMNEQFF. The CDR3 nucleotides are TGTGCCAGCAGCGCCCGGGACAGGGAAGGTATGAATGAGCAGTTCTTC.

The rearrangement links TRBV21-1 to TRBJ2-3; TRBD1 reflects the table's D call only, with no check against the DNA. TRBV21-1 is a recognized pseudogene. This CDR3 spans 16 amino acids. In nucleotides, the CDR3 is TGTGCCAGCAGCCAACGGGGCAGGGTCTTGACAGATACGCAGTATTTT. It translates to CASSQRGRVLTDTQYF.

CDR3: CATSITAGQTNYEQYF. The CDR3 nucleotides are TGTGCCACCAGCATTACAGCGGGACAGACCAACTACGAGCAGTACTTC. J is TRBJ2-7 and V is TRBV15; D is possibly TRBD1 or TRBD2 (7 bases each). The CDR3 consists of 16 residues. V lost 4 bases, J lost 3 bases, and 19 bases lay in between. The germline CDR1 and CDR2 sequences are LNHNV and YYDKDF (reference sequence).

Here the CDR3 reads CSPRISNSPLHF. The CDR3 DNA reads as TGCAGCCCCAGGATATCAAATTCACCCCTCCACTTT. The rearrangement joins TRBV20-1 to TRBJ1-6; D uncertain. The CDR3 loop spans 12 amino acids. CDR1 and CDR2 (germline): DFQATT, SNEGSKA (reference sequence).

The table lists this clonotype with a few counts. The V gene is TRBV24-1, the J gene TRBJ2-5; TRBD1 matches 8 bases. Germline V CDR1 and CDR2: KGHDR, SFDVKD. CDR3 length: 15 amino acids. V lost 4 bases and J lost 2; bases outside the gene matches: 5. CDR3 nucleotide sequence: TGTGCCACCAGTGAATCCGGGACAGGACAAGAGACCCAGTACTTC. It yields the protein CATSESGTGQETQYF.

The sample holds a few counts of this clonotype. The chain carries TRBV12-3 or TRBV12-4 and TRBJ2-3; TRBD2 matches at 8 bases. This CDR3 region has 14 residues. The junction had 12 bases not matched to a gene; V was cut back by 7 bases and J by 9 bases. The CDR3 sequence is CASTWNAGGPTQYF. The CDR3 DNA is TGTGCCAGCACCTGGAACGCGGGAGGCCCAACGCAGTATTTT.

The chain has TRBV6-5 and TRBJ2-3, with D possibly being TRBD2 (6 bases). The CDR3 loop spans 16 amino acids. Germline values: CDR1 MNHEY, CDR2 SVGAGI. V was cut by 1 base and J by 4 bases, with 15 bases left in between. The CDR3: CASSYWVGSIADTQYF. The CDR3, as DNA: TGTGCCAGCAGTTACTGGGTCGGGAGTATCGCAGATACGCAGTATTTT.

This clonotype occurred a few times. V and J are TRBV5-1 and TRBJ2-2; possible D gene TRBD2, 6 bases. The CDR3 totals 15 residues. The ends were cut back, 5 bases at V and 4 bases at J, with 15 bases in the middle. CDR1 is SGHRS and CDR2 is YFSETQ in the germline V gene. As DNA, the CDR3 is TGCGCCAGCAGAATCCGGGAGTCGGGCACCGGGGAGCTGTTTTTT. It specifies CASRIRESGTGELFF.

The chain recombines TRBV24-1 with TRBJ2-3, with D perhaps matching TRBD1 (5 bases). CDR3 length: 15 residues. Trimming shortened V by 6 bases and J by 3 bases, and 15 bases separated the two germline ends. Per the germline V gene, CDR1 is KGHDR and CDR2 is SFDVKD. CDR3 nucleotide sequence: TGTGCCACCAGTCTTCGGGCAGGGAAAACAGATACGCAGTATTTT. It codes for CATSLRAGKTDTQYF.

The chain uses TRBV4-1 and TRBJ1-2, with D unresolved. The V gene lost 3 bases and the J gene lost 5 bases, with 13 bases spanning the gap. Germline V gene lookup returns CDR1 MGHRA and CDR2 YSYEKL. CDR3 size: 14 residues. CDR3 residues: CASSQRGLGYGYTF. The CDR3 DNA follows: TGCGCCAGCAGCCAGCGCGGGTTGGGGTATGGCTACACCTTC.